This T cell receptor (beta chain) was captured by sequencing in a study of blood T cell repertoires in COVID-19. Overall study context: The United States, Italy and Spain provided the acute and convalescent COVID-19 samples. Sources were T cells, B-cell-depleted T cells, or PBMCs; the material itself was cDNA or gDNA.

J gave up 7 bases and V 7 bases, and 6 bases lay outside the gene matches. The CDR3 consists of 14 residues. Per germline, CDR1 SNHLY and CDR2 FYNNEI. In the authors' methods: Reference gene primer amplification in the assay estimated nucleated cell counts. Here immunoSEQ multiplex PCR was the method, and the copy in TCRdb shows in-frame clones only, minus some. V and J calls and clone size come straight from that table; D and trimming were deduced from the DNA. In the table there are some 66,000 clones, 70% to 85% of which are singletons. The sequenced sample consisted of peripheral blood. The sequence derives from a man between 60 and 70 years old with acute or convalescent COVID-19. This rearrangement joins TRBV2 to TRBJ1-5; 11 bases agree with TRBD1. The CDR3 sequence is CASNRDRGDQPQHF. The DNA of the CDR3 is TGTGCCAGCAATCGGGACAGGGGGGACCAGCCCCAGCATTTT.